Following are 23 T cell receptor beta chains from one sample sequenced in a study of cytomegalovirus exposure and HLA in healthy donors. The table came from immunoSEQ multiplex PCR; TCRdb's copy has only in-frame clones and leaves some out. Of some 70,000 clones listed, roughly 96% were seen once; the top ten hold approximately 2.5%. Material for sequencing was PBMCs. These receptor sequences come from a man aged 18 to 35 in good health and CMV-seronegative.

CDR3 residues: CARAVHSMPPYEQYF. The DNA for the CDR3 is TGCGCCAGGGCGGTACATTCGATGCCCCCCTACGAGCAGTACTTC. The V and J genes are TRBV23-1 and TRBJ2-7; D unclear. TRBV23-1 is given ORF status, its function remaining uncertain. Trimming took 9 bases from V and 2 from J, leaving 20 bases between them. The CDR3 totals 15 residues.

This chain links TRBV11-2 with TRBJ2-3, with 9 bases aligning to TRBD1. CDR3 length: 15 residues. From germline, CDR1 is SGHAT and CDR2 FQNNGV. V shed 5 bases and J 6 bases; nucleotides not matched to a gene: 9. CDR3 DNA: TGTGCCAGCAGCCTTGGACAGGGGAGCGTCGATACGCAGTATTTT. As protein: CASSLGQGSVDTQYF.

The chain joins TRBV5-1 to TRBJ2-6; D gene ambiguous. CDR1 SGHRS and CDR2 YFSETQ come from the germline V gene. V shed 3 bases and J shed 0 bases, with 7 bases lying between them. CDR3 length: 15 residues. The CDR3 loop reads CASSSSSSGANVLTF. CDR3 DNA: TGCGCCAGCAGCTCCTCTAGCTCTGGGGCCAACGTCCTGACTTTC.

The chain carries TRBV4-1 and TRBJ1-5, with TRBD1 matching over 7 bases. The V gene's germline CDR1 is MGHRA and CDR2 YSYEKL. With 3 bases clipped from V and 8 bases from J, the junction kept 4 bases outside the gene matches. This CDR3 is 13 amino acids long. Here the CDR3 DNA reads TGCGCCAGCAGCCAGCGAGGGGGCGAGCCCCAGCATTTT. Translated: CASSQRGGEPQHF.

The chain combines TRBV5-6 with TRBJ1-5, with D tentatively TRBD1 (6 bases). V dropped 1 base and J dropped 6 bases, with 14 bases sitting between them. From germline, CDR1 is SGHDT and CDR2 YYEEEE. CDR3 length: 15 amino acids. Written as DNA, the CDR3 is TGTGCCAGCAGCTTGAGCAACAGGGACGGTCAGCCCCAGCATTTT. It encodes CASSLSNRDGQPQHF.

The chain has TRBV7-9 and TRBJ1-2, with 8 bases matching TRBD1. V gave up 5 bases and J gave up 4 bases; unmatched junction bases: 6. Per the germline V gene, CDR1 is SEHNR and CDR2 is FQNEAQ (reference sequence). The CDR3 is made up of 14 amino acids. The CDR3 nucleotides read TGTGCCAGCAGCGAATCGGACAGGGCCTATGGCTACACCTTC. Translation gives CASSESDRAYGYTF.

V gene TRBV15 combines with J gene TRBJ1-4; TRBD1 is a possible D gene (5 bases). The V gene's germline CDR1 is LNHNV and CDR2 YYDKDF (reference sequence). The V end lost 5 bases, the J end lost 0 bases, and 7 bases lay between the germline ends. The CDR3 covers 14 residues. CDR3 DNA: TGTGCCACCAGCCCGACAGCAACTAATGAAAAACTGTTTTTT. It codes for CATSPTATNEKLFF. The full variable domain, its missing parts supplied by reference TRBV15 and TRBJ1-4, is DAMVIQNPRYQVTQFGKPVTLSCSQTLNHNVMYWYQQKSSQAPKLLFHYYDKDFNNEADTPDNFQSRRPNTSFCFLDIRSPGLGDTAMYLCATSPTATNEKLFFGSGTQLSVL.

In the case of this clone: One junction end disagrees with the germline gene, perhaps due to a read error. The V call is TRBV7-2, the J call TRBJ2-7; 10 bases are a match to TRBD2. Germline lookup yields CDR1 SGHTA and CDR2 FQGNSA. This CDR3 comprises 14 residues. The CDR3 sequence is CVSSPLAGVVEQYF. The CDR3 DNA sequence: TGTGTCAGCAGCCCTCTAGCGGGGGTTGTCGAGCAGTACTTC.

This sequence joins TRBV9 and TRBJ2-1, with a weak D call TRBD2 (6 bases). V shed 2 bases and J shed 4 bases, with 13 bases lying between them. From germline, CDR1 is SGDLS and CDR2 YYNGEE. The CDR3 sequence is 15 residues long. The CDR3 protein is CASSVGLREYNEQFF. The DNA for the CDR3 is TGTGCCAGCAGCGTGGGTTTGCGGGAATACAATGAGCAGTTCTTC. Full variable domain (remainder filled in from reference TRBV9 and TRBJ2-1): DSGVTQTPKHLITATGQRVTLRCSPRSGDLSVYWYQQSLDQGLQFLIQYYNGEERAKGNILERFSAQQFPDLHSELNLSSLELGDSALYFCASSVGLREYNEQFFGPGTRLTVL.

In its sample, this clone was seen once. This chain connects TRBV14 to TRBJ1-4; TRBD1 aligns across 9 bases. V lost 1 base to trimming and J lost 8 bases; unmatched junction nucleotides: 8. Germline values: CDR1 SGHDN, CDR2 FVKESK. This CDR3 region has 16 residues. CDR3 sequence (DNA): TGTGCCAGCAGCCAAGTTGTGGGACAGGGAGGCGAAAAACTGTTTTTT. Its translation is CASSQVVGQGGEKLFF.

The chain carries TRBV28 and TRBJ1-6; 7 bases line up with TRBD1. After removal of 5 bases from V and 7 bases from J, the junction contained 8 bases not matched to a gene. Germline CDR1 is MDHEN and CDR2 is SYDVKM. The CDR3 loop spans 15 amino acids. Here the CDR3 DNA reads TGTGCCAGCAGTAACACAGGGGTTAACAATTCACCCCTCCACTTT. Encoded protein: CASSNTGVNNSPLHF.

This clone was seen a single time. This chain joins TRBV29-1 and TRBJ1-5, with 7 positions matching TRBD1. The V gene's germline CDR1 is SQVTM and CDR2 ANQGSEA. J was trimmed by 5 bases and V by 4 bases; bases with no gene match: 8. The CDR3 is 14 amino acids. In DNA, the CDR3 is TGCAGCGTTGGAGAGGGGGCAGGCGATCAGCCCCAGCATTTT. This translates into CSVGEGAGDQPQHF.

The rearrangement uses TRBV9 and TRBJ1-6, with 7 bases lining up with TRBD1. This CDR3 region has 18 residues. Trimming took 4 bases from V and 7 from J; bases not matched to a gene: 17. Germline V gives CDR1 SGDLS, CDR2 YYNGEE. The DNA for the CDR3 is TGTGCCAGCAGCCCACCCTCTCAGAGAGGGGGCCGAAATTCACCCCTCCACTTT. Protein: CASSPPSQRGGRNSPLHF.

The sample holds one count of this clone. The J gene is TRBJ2-7, the V gene TRBV18; D might be TRBD1 (5 bases). The germline gives CDR1 KGHSH, CDR2 LQKENI. V was pared by 0 bases and J by 5 bases, with 11 bases between. This CDR3 is built from 14 residues. CDR3 coding DNA: TGTGCCAGCTCACCACCAGGCAGGGTCCACGAGCAGTACTTC. Translating gives CASSPPGRVHEQYF.

The chain joins TRBV6-1 to TRBJ1-3; D ambiguous. Germline CDR1 MNHNS, CDR2 SASEGT. Between the trimmed V and J ends, which lost 7 bases and 8 bases, there was a span of 9 bases. This CDR3 is built from 11 residues. CDR3 sequence (DNA): TGTGCCAGCAATCTAGGCGACACCATATATTTT. Translation gives CASNLGDTIYF.

The chain links TRBV11-2 to TRBJ2-7; D uncertain. Trimming stripped 0 bases from V and 0 bases from J, with 6 bases between. Germline CDR1 is SGHAT and CDR2 is FQNNGV. This CDR3 is 14 amino acids long. As DNA, the CDR3 is TGTGCCAGCAGCTTAGAAACAGTCTCCTACGAGCAGTACTTC. Its translation is CASSLETVSYEQYF.

The chain carries TRBV7-8 and TRBJ2-7; 16 nucleotides align to TRBD2. Germline V CDR1 and CDR2: SGHVS, FQNEAQ. The junction had 4 bases not matched to a gene; V was cut back by 5 bases and J by 0 bases. This CDR3 is 17 amino acids long. The CDR3 nucleotides read TGTGCCAGCAGCGGAGGGACTAGCGGGAGGGCCTCCTACGAGCAGTACTTC. It yields the protein CASSGGTSGRASYEQYF.

This chain uses TRBV7-8 with TRBJ2-1; the D is unclear. This CDR3 region has 18 residues. Germline V lookup: CDR1 SGHVS, CDR2 FQNEAQ. V lost 2 bases to trimming and J lost 10 bases, with 27 bases between them. The CDR3 DNA follows: TGTGCCAGCAGCTTAAGGCCGCTGTCTAGATTTGGAGAGAGCGAGCAGTTCTTC. The encoded protein is CASSLRPLSRFGESEQFF.

This rearrangement joins TRBV4-2 to TRBJ2-1, with TRBD1 matching 7 bases. The V and J ends lost 0 bases and 4 bases, in that order; junction bases with no gene match: 6. Germline CDR1 LGHNA, CDR2 YNFKEQ. The CDR3 loop spans 16 amino acids. The CDR3 region is CASSQDSGQIYNEQFF. The CDR3 DNA is TGTGCCAGCAGCCAAGATTCGGGACAGATATACAATGAGCAGTTCTTC.

This clone appeared once. The chain combines TRBV19 with TRBJ2-5; perhaps TRBD1 as D (5 bases). V lost 0 bases, J lost 1 base, and 9 bases lay in between. The CDR3 runs to 15 residues. From germline, CDR1 is LNHDA and CDR2 SQIVND (reference sequence). The CDR3 loop reads CASSIDSQGQETQYF. The CDR3 DNA reads as TGTGCCAGTAGTATAGACAGTCAGGGCCAAGAGACCCAGTACTTC.

The rearrangement uses TRBV9 and TRBJ1-2; no firm D call. The germline V gene encodes CDR1 SGDLS and CDR2 YYNGEE. This CDR3 is 14 amino acids long. Trimming pared 4 bases from V and 3 bases from J, leaving 13 bases between. The CDR3 is CASSTRQDYYGYTF. CDR3 nucleotide sequence: TGTGCCAGCAGCACACGTCAGGACTACTATGGCTACACCTTC.

V gene TRBV5-4 combines with J gene TRBJ1-6, with unresolved D. Germline assignment: CDR1 SGHNT and CDR2 YYREEE (reference sequence). The V and J ends lost 2 bases and 6 bases respectively, with 9 bases between them. The CDR3 totals 14 residues. CDR3 coding DNA: TGTGCCAGCAGCTTTGGGCTTACTAATTCACCCCTCCACTTT. Its protein product is CASSFGLTNSPLHF.

The genes are TRBV15 and TRBJ2-3, with a weak D call TRBD1 (6 bases). Germline-derived CDR1 and CDR2 are LNHNV and YYDKDF (reference sequence). The CDR3 is 14 amino acids. V was cut by 6 bases and J by 2 bases, with 12 bases left in between. In DNA form, the CDR3 reads TGTGCCACCAGAGACAGGTTAAACACAGATACGCAGTATTTT. This translates into CATRDRLNTDTQYF. Variable domain in full (rest from reference TRBV15 and TRBJ2-3): DAMVIQNPRYQVTQFGKPVTLSCSQTLNHNVMYWYQQKSSQAPKLLFHYYDKDFNNEADTPDNFQSRRPNTSFCFLDIRSPGLGDTAMYLCATRDRLNTDTQYFGPGTRLTVL.